The clone carrying this TCR beta chain came up a few times. As yet, its antigen is unknown. This entry belongs to a study of T-cell memory formation after mild COVID-19. Study-level points and caveats: Clones that contracted clustered mainly in CM and EM if CD4+ and in EMRA if CD8+. While clones contracting from day 15 to 85 were balanced between CD4 and CD8, later expanders leaned CD4+.

V shed 1 base, J shed 4 bases, and the junction held 4 bases outside the gene matches. CDR1 is GTSNPN, CDR2 SVGIG, per germline (reference sequence). The CDR3 runs to 15 residues. Each CDR3 protein is one row after TCRdb ran MiXCR on the 5' RACE reads. The profile shows hundreds of thousands of distinct CDR3 sequences, roughly 25% of them singletons. The source material was PBMCs or a T cell subset sorted from them (not recorded which). The receptor was derived from an adult woman who had mild COVID-19 (a few samples of this study predate the infection). Cell type and time point are not known. The rearrangement uses TRBV30 and TRBJ2-3; TRBD1 matches at 11 bases. CDR3 in amino acids: CAWSAWTGGPDTQYF. The CDR3 DNA sequence: TGTGCCTGGAGTGCATGGACAGGGGGCCCAGATACGCAGTATTTT. The variable domain in full, completed from reference TRBV30 and TRBJ2-3, reads SQTIHQWPATLVQPVGSPLSLECTVEGTSNPNLYWYRQAAGRGLQLLFYSVGIGQISSEVPQNLSASRPQDRQFILSSKKLLLSDSGFYLCAWSAWTGGPDTQYFGPGTRLTVL.